These 21 T cell receptor beta chains were sequenced from one sample in a study of cytomegalovirus exposure and HLA in healthy donors. In the PCR, 60 Vbeta and 13 Jbeta primers were used. Data came from immunoSEQ multiplex PCR; TCRdb stores just in-frame clones and leaves some out. Of 90,000 to 150,000 clones listed, about 72% are singletons. The material sequenced was PBMCs. The receptors were gathered from a man between 45 and 60 years old in good health and CMV-seropositive.

V gene TRBV7-2 combines with J gene TRBJ2-7; weak D call: TRBD1 (6 bases). Trimming pared 2 bases from V and 2 bases from J, leaving 7 bases between. From germline, CDR1 is SGHTA and CDR2 FQGNSA. This CDR3 has 13 residues. In DNA form, the CDR3 reads TGTGCCAGCAGCTTACAGGGGCCCTACGAGCAGTACTTC. It yields the protein CASSLQGPYEQYF.

This chain joins TRBV13 and TRBJ1-3; D is undetermined. The CDR3 length is 14 residues. Germline CDR1 reads PRHDT; CDR2 reads FYEKMQ (reference sequence). Trimming took off 3 bases at V and 2 bases at J, with 8 bases between the two ends. The CDR3 is CASSLRATGNTIYF. CDR3 DNA sequence: TGTGCCAGCAGCTTGAGGGCGACTGGAAACACCATATATTTT.

The chain is built from TRBV9 and TRBJ2-7; tentative D call: TRBD1 (6 bases). The CDR3 runs 15 residues. Trimming pared 2 bases from V and 2 bases from J, leaving 14 bases between. Germline CDR1 and CDR2: SGDLS and YYNGEE. The CDR3 DNA reads TGTGCCAGCAGCGTTCATTGGACAGCCCCCTACGAGCAGTACTTC. It yields the protein CASSVHWTAPYEQYF.

This chain links TRBV4-2 with TRBJ1-2, with 7 bases aligning to TRBD1. With V trimmed by 4 bases and J by 6 bases, 14 bases remained unmatched. The CDR3 sequence is 16 residues long. Germline lookup yields CDR1 LGHNA and CDR2 YNFKEQ. The DNA of the CDR3 is TGTGCCAGCAGCCCTGAGTATACAGGGGAGGCGGATGGCTACACCTTC. As protein: CASSPEYTGEADGYTF.

The table lists this clone with a few counts. The chain recombines TRBV9 with TRBJ2-3; 13 nucleotides match TRBD2. CDR1 is SGDLS and CDR2 is YYNGEE in the germline V gene. This CDR3 spans 20 amino acids. J gave up 2 bases and V 4 bases, and 16 bases lay outside the gene matches. The CDR3 spells CASSKDTTSGGAAYTDTQYF. CDR3 nucleotides: TGTGCCAGCAGCAAAGACACTACTAGCGGGGGGGCCGCCTACACAGATACGCAGTATTTT.

V and J are TRBV6-5 and TRBJ2-2; D remains unclear. This CDR3 has 13 residues. V gave up 2 bases and J gave up 4 bases, with 5 bases separating them. The germline gives CDR1 MNHEY, CDR2 SVGAGI. The CDR3 nucleotides read TGTGCCAGCAGTTACGGCATCACCGGGGAGCTGTTTTTT. Encoded protein: CASSYGITGELFF.

The chain links TRBV11-2 to TRBJ2-1, with D possibly being TRBD2 (7 bases). The V end was cut by 5 bases, the J end by 6 bases, with 20 bases between. Per germline, CDR1 SGHAT and CDR2 FQNNGV. The CDR3 is made up of 16 amino acids. The CDR3 is CASSPLRGAIVNEQFF. The CDR3 bases are TGTGCCAGCAGCCCCCTTCGGGGGGCTATTGTCAATGAGCAGTTCTTC.

The chain links TRBV4-2 to TRBJ1-1; 9 bases line up with TRBD1. The length of the CDR3 is 16 residues. V trimming: 2 bases; J trimming: 1 base; junction bases outside the gene matches: 5. CDR1 is LGHNA and CDR2 is YNFKEQ in the germline V gene. The CDR3 region is CASSQRQGGSNTEAFF. DNA for the CDR3: TGTGCCAGCAGCCAAAGACAGGGGGGTTCGAACACTGAAGCTTTCTTT.

The rearrangement uses TRBV4-3 and TRBJ2-1, with 12 bases that match TRBD2. V trimming: 0 bases; J trimming: 4 bases; junction bases outside the gene matches: 4. The CDR3 spans 17 residues. The germline V gene encodes CDR1 LGHNA and CDR2 YSLEER. The CDR3 nucleotides are TGCGCCAGCAGCCAAGATGGTACTAGCGGGAGGTACAATGAGCAGTTCTTC. The encoded protein is CASSQDGTSGRYNEQFF.

This sequence joins TRBV5-1 and TRBJ1-3; D remains ambiguous. The CDR3 length is 14 residues. V was clipped by 2 bases and J by 0 bases, with 6 bases between them. CDR1 and CDR2 from the germline V gene are SGHRS and YFSETQ. DNA of the CDR3: TGCGCCAGCAGCTTCGGGAGCTCTGGAAACACCATATATTTT. Translated: CASSFGSSGNTIYF.

The chain carries TRBV27 and TRBJ2-7; the match to TRBD1 covers 8 bases. Germline V gene data show CDR1 as MNHEY and CDR2 as SMNVEV (reference sequence). The CDR3 loop spans 11 amino acids. CDR3 sequence (DNA): TGTGGGACAGGGAGTGTCCACGAGCAGTACTTC. It translates to CGTGSVHEQYF.

The count of this clone is one. The chain joins TRBV5-1 to TRBJ1-4; D is perhaps TRBD1 (5 bases). Looked up from germline, CDR1 is SGHRS and CDR2 is YFSETQ. The ends were cut back, 4 bases at V and 6 bases at J, with 16 bases in the middle. This CDR3 comprises 15 residues. CDR3 bases: TGCGCCAGCAGCACCGGAGGGAGGGGCGATGAAAAACTGTTTTTT. Its translation is CASSTGGRGDEKLFF.

The sample holds one count of this clone. The chain joins TRBV6-6 to TRBJ2-2, with TRBD1 as a possible D gene (6 bases). This CDR3 has 15 residues. Per the germline V gene, CDR1 is MNHNY and CDR2 is SVGAGI (reference sequence). V was pared by 6 bases and J by 4 bases, with 15 bases between. The CDR3 nucleotides read TGTGCCAGCAGCCCCACAGGGTCGGGCACCGGGGAGCTGTTTTTT. Its translation is CASSPTGSGTGELFF.

This chain links TRBV7-8 with TRBJ1-5; TRBD1 agrees at 7 bases. CDR3 length equals 17 residues. The V gene end was trimmed by 6 bases and the J gene end by 0 bases; junction bases not matched to a gene: 11. Germline V gene data show CDR1 as SGHVS and CDR2 as FQNEAQ. The CDR3, as DNA: TGTGCCAGCAGTTTACGGACAGGAGTCTATAGCAATCAGCCCCAGCATTTT. Protein product: CASSLRTGVYSNQPQHF.

V is TRBV5-4 and J is TRBJ2-7; D might be TRBD1 (6 bases). There are 15 residues in the CDR3. V lost 4 bases to trimming and J lost 2 bases, with 16 bases between them. Germline-derived CDR1 and CDR2 are SGHNT and YYREEE (reference sequence). CDR3: CASSVGGSEPYEQYF. The CDR3 region has the DNA TGTGCCAGCAGCGTAGGGGGTTCCGAACCCTACGAGCAGTACTTC.

The V gene is TRBV6-1, the J gene TRBJ2-5, with 7 bases that match TRBD1. Trimming took 6 bases from V and 3 from J; bases not matched to a gene: 7. The CDR3 covers 14 residues. Germline-derived CDR1 and CDR2 are MNHNS and SASEGT. CDR3 bases: TGTGCCAGCAGCGCCGGGACAGAAGAAGAGACCCAGTACTTC. Amino acids: CASSAGTEEETQYF.

The chain combines TRBV6-6 with TRBJ2-1; TRBD1 matches at 12 bases. The germline V gene has CDR1 MNHNY and CDR2 SVGAGI (reference sequence). The CDR3 has 14 residues. Germline trimming cut 10 bases from V and 8 bases from J; bases unmatched to any gene: 9. In DNA form, the CDR3 reads TGTGCCACCGTAACCGGGACAGGGGGCCATGAGCAGTTCTTC. Amino acid sequence: CATVTGTGGHEQFF.

This clone was counted a few times. V gene TRBV5-6 combines with J gene TRBJ2-7, with D perhaps TRBD2 (5 bases). From germline, CDR1 is SGHDT and CDR2 YYEEEE. The CDR3 is 13 amino acids. V was pared by 3 bases and J by 4 bases, with 11 bases between. In DNA, the CDR3 is TGTGCCAGCAGCTCGGGATTAAATTACGAGCAGTACTTC. Translated, it gives CASSSGLNYEQYF.

The chain links TRBV27 to TRBJ2-1, with 8 bases that match TRBD2. Germline V gene lookup returns CDR1 MNHEY and CDR2 SMNVEV (reference sequence). V was pared by 5 bases and J by 5 bases, with 8 bases of the junction left unmatched. The CDR3 contains 15 residues. The CDR3 loop reads CASSPRTSWHNEQFF. CDR3 nucleotides: TGTGCCAGCAGTCCCCGGACTAGCTGGCACAATGAGCAGTTCTTC.

The chain combines TRBV13 with TRBJ1-3; 8 nucleotides align to TRBD1. Trimming cost V 4 bases and J 0 bases; bases outside gene matches: 5. CDR3 length equals 16 residues. CDR1 and CDR2 from the germline V gene are PRHDT and FYEKMQ (reference sequence). The CDR3 DNA follows: TGTGCCAGCAGCTCAGGACAGGGCCTCTCTGGAAACACCATATATTTT. This codes for CASSSGQGLSGNTIYF.

J is TRBJ1-1 and V is TRBV7-9; TRBD1 aligns across 9 bases. Germline V gives CDR1 SEHNR, CDR2 FQNEAQ (reference sequence). After removal of 5 bases from V and 8 bases from J, the junction contained 3 bases not matched to a gene. This CDR3 has 12 amino acids. DNA for the CDR3: TGTGCCAGCAGCCCGGACAGGGGAGAAGCTTTCTTT. Protein product: CASSPDRGEAFF. Supplemented by reference TRBV7-9 and TRBJ1-1, the full variable domain reads DTGVSQNPRHKITKRGQNVTFRCDPISEHNRLYWYRQTLGQGPEFLTYFQNEAQLEKSRLLSDRFSAERPKGSFSTLEIQRTEQGDSAMYLCASSPDRGEAFFGQGTRLTVV.